This TCR beta chain was sequenced during a study of blood T cell repertoires in COVID-19 (dated by TCRdb to about 2020). A note on the overall study: Samples covering the acute and convalescent phases of COVID-19 were provided by collaborators in the United States, Italy and Spain. The prospective study material was composed of cDNA or gDNA derived from T cells, B-cell-depleted T cells, or PBMCs. Subjects who had been exposed to COVID-19, were actively infected with it, or had recovered from it provided the deeply sampled blood TCRbeta repertoires that made up the dataset. The repertoires were released in a freely available public database meant as a resource for research on the immune response to SARS-CoV-2. Samples came from the ongoing ImmuneRACE study (first 160 participants) plus 1,254 subjects from 6 global collaborators. Nearly every sample came with metadata listing a de-identified subject ID, COVID-19 status, age in years and sex. Where available, HLA class I and class II types were obtained from metadata supplied by the sample provider rather than from assay-based typing. Overall study outcomes, separate from this receptor: The amount of clinical and demographic metadata varied by source and participant and was provided uncurated.

After removal of 8 bases from V and 4 bases from J, the junction retains 2 bases not matched to a gene. According to the germline V gene (reference sequence), CDR1 reads MNHEY and CDR2 reads SMNVEV. Measured from the cysteine to the phenylalanine, the CDR3 is 14 residues long. Only the CDR3 portion is preserved as DNA: 42 bases, with reading frame beginning at the first base. Enrolling through a virtual design, the prospective study's participants ranged in age from roughly 18 to 90 years and lived across some 22 United States geographic areas. In the prospective study, participants were assigned to cohorts based on the clinical history participants reported in a screening survey and a study questionnaire. ImmuneRACE Cohort 3 recovered participants were defined by two consecutive negative NP/OP PCR tests, healthcare professional clearance, or symptom resolution. Each participant in the prospective study had whole blood, serum and a nasopharyngeal or oropharyngeal swab collected by mobile phlebotomists. Participants in the prospective study had the option to provide additional blood draws and questionnaires over a roughly 2-month period. Blood samples from the prospective study were shipped frozen or at room temperature prior to DNA extraction.

A note on this clone: Its binding antigen is unknown. It has no much larger one-base neighbor in the sample; base qualities were not kept.

The immunoSEQ Assay, a bias-controlled multiplex PCR, was used to amplify TCRbeta CDR3 regions from genomic DNA. Per the source publication's procedure: Nucleated cell counts per sample were estimated from amplification of reference gene primers within the assay. Sequence reads were collapsed and filtered to measure the absolute abundance of every unique TCRbeta CDR3 rearrangement. For each sample, productive Simpson clonality was calculated as the square root of Simpson's diversity index across productive rearrangements. The source is immuneACCESS, and TCRdb retained only in-frame sequences with V and J called. Part of the clones is not carried over; for the studies checked, unresolved V genes explain less than half of this, and the remainder is unexplained. The DNA gave D and trimming, while V, J and clone size come from that table. Here the sample has 150,000 or so clones; about 84% occur a single time. More than 10% of the sample is taken by the ten largest.

In this chain, TRBV27 is recombined with TRBJ2-3; TRBD2 agrees with 14 junctional bases. Sequences were obtained from PBMCs or T cells enriched from blood (not recorded which). This TCR came from a man in his fifties or sixties who had recovered from COVID-19. The CDR3 region has the sequence CASRLAGGPDTQYF. The DNA is as follows: TGTGCCAGCCGACTAGCGGGGGGGCCAGATACGCAGTATTTT.